Given below is one T cell receptor (beta chain) in context. Its antigen remains unidentified. Through a sample-barcoded 5' primer and a J-beta primer mix, a second PCR was run for roughly 7 to 11 cycles. TCRdb fed the 5' RACE reads into MiXCR, producing one record per CDR3 protein. The sample records about 1.5 million distinct CDR3 sequences, approximately 43% being singletons. These data are taken from a study of blood T cells in healthy people across ages. Study-wide background: Template-switching capture recovered about one barcoded beta molecule per two T cells. Findings and caveats of the study: Naive T cell percentage showed a strong correlation with the diversity of TCR beta.

Every sample yielded at least 6 million isolated PBMCs. Germline V gene sequence: CDR1 SGDLS, CDR2 YYNGEE. With V trimmed by 0 bases and J by 2 bases, 4 bases remained unmatched. The CDR3 has 16 amino acids. The receptor was derived from a woman aged 18-29 years in good health. The V gene is TRBV9, the J gene TRBJ2-3, with 9 bases matching TRBD2. Sequenced: blood. CDR3 region: CASSVGASGNTDTQYF. The CDR3 nucleotides read TGTGCCAGCAGCGTAGGCGCTAGCGGGAACACAGATACGCAGTATTTT. The full variable domain, completed using reference TRBV9 and TRBJ2-3, is DSGVTQTPKHLITATGQRVTLRCSPRSGDLSVYWYQQSLDQGLQFLIQYYNGEERAKGNILERFSAQQFPDLHSELNLSSLELGDSALYFCASSVGASGNTDTQYFGPGTRLTVL.